A selection of T cell receptor beta chains follows, all from one sample in a study of cytomegalovirus exposure and HLA in healthy donors. Data came from immunoSEQ multiplex PCR; TCRdb stores just in-frame clones and leaves some out. The sample includes some 200,000 clones, roughly four fifths of them seen just once. Sequencing used PBMCs. All receptors come from a middle-aged man in good health and CMV-seronegative. Both conserved end residues are part of each CDR3. A D gene is named only where the DNA matches it firmly. Rows give clone size only sometimes, using once, few, many, or a class for an expanded clone.

clone_size	v_call	d_call	j_call	cdr3_aa	cdr3_nt
-	TRBV29-1	-	TRBJ1-6	CSARSGPRVDSPLHF	TGCAGCGCCCGGTCTGGTCCCAGGGTTGATTCACCCCTCCACTTT
-	TRBV6-5	-	TRBJ1-2	CASRTLGGAGGYTF	TGTGCCAGCAGAACCCTGGGAGGGGCAGGTGGCTACACCTTC
-	TRBV6-1	-	TRBJ1-5	CASSVRAGSNQPQHF	TGTGCCAGCAGTGTCAGGGCAGGGAGCAATCAGCCCCAGCATTTT
once	TRBV18	-	TRBJ1-6	CASSPWTTYNSPLHF	TGTGCCAGCTCACCCTGGACTACTTATAATTCACCCCTCCACTTT
-	TRBV10-1	TRBD1	TRBJ2-1	CASSDSNRDRGVTVF	TGCGCCAGCAGTGACTCCAACCGGGACAGGGGCGTTACGGTCTTC
-	TRBV9	-	TRBJ2-3	CASSGTSTDTQYF	TGTGCCAGCAGCGGCACTAGCACAGATACGCAGTATTTT
-	TRBV7-2	-	TRBJ1-5	CASSLGGTSNQPQHF	TGTGCCAGCAGCTTAGGAGGGACAAGCAATCAGCCCCAGCATTTT
few	TRBV29-1	-	TRBJ1-2	CSVETQGGYGYTF	TGCAGCGTTGAGACCCAGGGAGGCTATGGCTACACCTTC
once	TRBV18	-	TRBJ2-7	CASSTWAGQSYEQYF	TGTGCCAGCTCAACGTGGGCGGGACAGAGCTACGAGCAGTACTTC
-	TRBV7-9	TRBD1	TRBJ2-7	CASSLGGGISYEQYF	TGTGCCAGCAGCTTAGGAGGGGGCATTTCCTACGAGCAGTACTTC
-	TRBV18	TRBD1	TRBJ2-3	CASSRTGETDTQYF	TGTGCCAGCTCCAGGACAGGCGAGACAGATACGCAGTATTTT
-	TRBV7-3	TRBD1	TRBJ1-1	CASSPDRWNTEAFF	TGTGCCAGCAGCCCGGACAGGTGGAACACTGAAGCTTTCTTT
-	TRBV30	-	TRBJ2-7	CAWSVGCWGLLYYEQYF	TGTGCCTGGAGTGTGGGATGTTGGGGACTCCTGTACTACGAGCAGTACTTC
once	TRBV6-1	-	TRBJ1-1	CASKDSTEAFF	TGTGCCAGCAAGGACAGCACTGAAGCTTTCTTT
-	TRBV18	TRBD1	TRBJ1-1	CASSPAPGTALNTEAFF	TGTGCCAGCTCACCCGCCCCCGGGACAGCACTCAACACTGAAGCTTTCTTT
-	TRBV28	-	TRBJ1-5	CASSLMQGSGQPQHF	TGTGCCAGCAGTTTAATGCAGGGGTCGGGGCAGCCCCAGCATTTT
-	TRBV6-6	TRBD1	TRBJ2-1	CASRFRIQGAGNEQFF	TGTGCCAGCAGGTTTCGGATACAGGGGGCTGGTAATGAGCAGTTCTTC
few	TRBV28	TRBD2	TRBJ2-3	CASSLSAGGLAETDTQYF	TGTGCCAGCAGTTTATCGGCGGGGGGCTTGGCGGAGACAGATACGCAGTATTTT
-	TRBV6-1	TRBD2	TRBJ2-1	CASSQGRGLGLNEQFF	TGTGCCAGCAGTCAAGGACGGGGACTAGGGTTAAATGAGCAGTTCTTC
-	TRBV7-2	-	TRBJ2-7	CASSRGVGPPYEQYF	TGTGCCAGCAGCCGCGGGGTGGGACCACCCTACGAGCAGTACTTC
-	TRBV6-6	-	TRBJ1-1	CASSYPGGAFF	TGTGCCAGCAGTTACCCCGGGGGAGCTTTCTTT
-	TRBV4-3	TRBD2	TRBJ2-5	CASSPRPPLAGGPQETQYF	TGCGCCAGCAGCCCAAGGCCCCCACTAGCGGGGGGCCCCCAAGAGACCCAGTACTTC
-	TRBV5-8	-	TRBJ1-1	CASSLERGGMNTEAFF	TGTGCCAGCAGCTTGGAACGAGGGGGAATGAACACTGAAGCTTTCTTT
few	TRBV6-5	TRBD2	TRBJ2-1	CASTKRTSGLNEQFF	TGTGCCAGCACTAAAAGGACTAGCGGACTCAATGAGCAGTTCTTC
few	TRBV2	-	TRBJ2-1	CASSKTRGLAYYNEQFF	TGTGCCAGCAGTAAAACCCGCGGATTAGCGTACTACAATGAGCAGTTCTTC